Listed below are T cell receptor beta chains from one sample, sequenced in a study of T cell responses to AZD1222 COVID-19 vaccine. Some clones are missing from TCRdb's copy, which holds only in-frame ones; the method was immunoSEQ multiplex PCR. The table shows about 140,000 clones, with about nine tenths occurring only once. The material was peripheral blood, obtained 28 days after the second AZD1222 dose. Receptor source: an adult who received the AZD1222 COVID-19 vaccine. Both conserved end residues are part of each CDR3. The D gene is left open where the match is weak. Clone size is stated in some rows and not others, as once, few, many or a class when expanded.

v_gene: TRBV18; j_gene: TRBJ1-4; d_gene: TRBD1; abundance: -; CDR3aa: CASSLGTASNEKLFF; CDR3nt: TGTGCCAGCTCGCTGGGGACAGCCTCGAATGAAAAACTGTTTTTT
v_gene: TRBV4-2; j_gene: TRBJ2-7; d_gene: -; abundance: -; CDR3aa: CASSQDPRVQGWEQYF; CDR3nt: TGTGCCAGCAGCCAAGATCCCCGGGTCCAGGGTTGGGAGCAGTACTTC
v_gene: TRBV25-1; j_gene: TRBJ1-1; d_gene: -; abundance: -; CDR3aa: CASSDRGTPNTEAFF; CDR3nt: TGTGCCAGCAGTGATCGTGGGACACCGAACACTGAAGCTTTCTTT
v_gene: TRBV9; j_gene: TRBJ2-5; d_gene: -; abundance: -; CDR3aa: CASSPWEGSETQYF; CDR3nt: TGTGCCAGCAGCCCCTGGGAAGGGAGTGAGACCCAGTACTTC
v_gene: TRBV9; j_gene: TRBJ1-5; d_gene: -; abundance: -; CDR3aa: CASSGTDYSNQPQHF; CDR3nt: TGTGCCAGCAGCGGGACAGATTACAGCAATCAGCCCCAGCATTTT
v_gene: TRBV9; j_gene: TRBJ1-2; d_gene: -; abundance: -; CDR3aa: CASSSSTPSSYTF; CDR3nt: TGTGCCAGCAGTAGCTCTACCCCTTCGAGCTACACCTTC
v_gene: TRBV5-5; j_gene: TRBJ1-1; d_gene: -; abundance: -; CDR3aa: CASSPGPSTEAFF; CDR3nt: TGTGCCAGCAGCCCCGGCCCCAGCACTGAAGCTTTCTTT
v_gene: TRBV28; j_gene: TRBJ1-2; d_gene: TRBD1; abundance: once; CDR3aa: CASTNRGTGFNYGYTF; CDR3nt: TGTGCCAGCACCAACCGGGGGACAGGATTTAACTATGGCTACACCTTC
v_gene: TRBV28; j_gene: TRBJ2-3; d_gene: -; abundance: -; CDR3aa: CASSTMVVLGDTQYF; CDR3nt: TGTGCCAGCAGCACAATGGTAGTCTTAGGGGATACGCAGTATTTT
v_gene: TRBV10-3; j_gene: TRBJ2-7; d_gene: TRBD2; abundance: -; CDR3aa: CAISESGTSGKYEQYF; CDR3nt: TGTGCCATCAGTGAGTCCGGGACTAGCGGGAAGTACGAGCAGTACTTC
v_gene: TRBV7-2; j_gene: TRBJ2-7; d_gene: -; abundance: -; CDR3aa: CASSLLTLLGEQYF; CDR3nt: TGTGCCAGCAGCTTACTAACACTACTTGGGGAGCAGTACTTC
v_gene: TRBV6-1; j_gene: TRBJ2-7; d_gene: -; abundance: -; CDR3aa: CASSEQPHSDEQYF; CDR3nt: TGTGCCAGCAGTGAACAGCCCCATAGCGACGAGCAGTACTTC
v_gene: TRBV5-6; j_gene: TRBJ2-7; d_gene: -; abundance: -; CDR3aa: CASTVDSYEQYF; CDR3nt: TGTGCCAGCACCGTCGACAGCTACGAGCAGTACTTC
v_gene: TRBV7-3; j_gene: TRBJ1-1; d_gene: -; abundance: once; CDR3aa: CASSQWGGRTEAFF; CDR3nt: TGTGCCAGCAGCCAATGGGGGGGTCGCACTGAAGCTTTCTTT
v_gene: TRBV7-9; j_gene: TRBJ1-5; d_gene: -; abundance: -; CDR3aa: CASARVGDNQPQHF; CDR3nt: TGTGCCAGCGCCCGGGTAGGGGACAATCAGCCCCAGCATTTT
v_gene: TRBV7-8; j_gene: TRBJ2-5; d_gene: TRBD1; abundance: once; CDR3aa: CASSPVRQGRETQYF; CDR3nt: TGTGCCAGCAGCCCAGTGCGACAGGGTCGGGAGACCCAGTACTTC
v_gene: TRBV5-6; j_gene: TRBJ1-6; d_gene: -; abundance: -; CDR3aa: CASSLGQAPNSPLHF; CDR3nt: TGTGCCAGCAGCTTGGGCCAGGCACCTAATTCACCCCTCCACTTT
v_gene: TRBV7-3; j_gene: TRBJ2-3; d_gene: TRBD2; abundance: once; CDR3aa: CASSPRAGVTTDTQYF; CDR3nt: TGTGCCAGCAGCCCGCGAGCGGGAGTTACCACAGATACGCAGTATTTT
v_gene: TRBV11-2; j_gene: TRBJ2-7; d_gene: -; abundance: -; CDR3aa: CASSFGPSAPYEQYF; CDR3nt: TGTGCCAGCAGCTTCGGGCCTAGCGCTCCCTACGAGCAGTACTTC
v_gene: TRBV2; j_gene: TRBJ2-7; d_gene: -; abundance: -; CDR3aa: CASSVRQSYEQYF; CDR3nt: TGTGCCAGCAGTGTGAGACAATCCTACGAGCAGTACTTC
v_gene: TRBV5-6; j_gene: TRBJ2-1; d_gene: TRBD2; abundance: -; CDR3aa: CASSLAAAGNNEQFF; CDR3nt: TGTGCCAGCAGCTTGGCCGCAGCGGGAAACAATGAGCAGTTCTTC
v_gene: TRBV11-3; j_gene: TRBJ2-1; d_gene: -; abundance: -; CDR3aa: CASSPLGGASSYNEQFF; CDR3nt: TGTGCCAGCAGCCCCCTAGGCGGAGCGAGCTCCTACAATGAGCAGTTCTTC
v_gene: TRBV7-2; j_gene: TRBJ1-2; d_gene: TRBD1; abundance: -; CDR3aa: CASSLGSGGDYGYTF; CDR3nt: TGTGCCAGCAGCTTAGGTTCAGGGGGCGACTATGGCTACACCTTC
v_gene: TRBV9; j_gene: TRBJ1-1; d_gene: -; abundance: once; CDR3aa: CASSAVGNTEAFF; CDR3nt: TGTGCCAGCAGCGCCGTCGGGAACACTGAAGCTTTCTTT
v_gene: TRBV3-1/TRBV3-2; j_gene: TRBJ2-2; d_gene: TRBD1; abundance: -; CDR3aa: CASSPDRVAGELFF; CDR3nt: TGTGCCAGCAGCCCGGACAGGGTGGCCGGGGAGCTGTTTTTT
v_gene: TRBV2; j_gene: TRBJ2-7; d_gene: -; abundance: -; CDR3aa: CANAPGQNSYEQYF; CDR3nt: TGTGCCAACGCACCAGGACAGAACTCCTACGAGCAGTACTTC
v_gene: TRBV18; j_gene: TRBJ2-7; d_gene: -; abundance: -; CDR3aa: CASSLKGGNYEQYF; CDR3nt: TGTGCCAGCTCCCTGAAAGGGGGAAACTACGAGCAGTACTTC
v_gene: TRBV2; j_gene: TRBJ2-3; d_gene: TRBD2; abundance: once; CDR3aa: CASSETLPGGGTDTQYF; CDR3nt: TGTGCCAGCAGTGAAACACTCCCGGGGGGAGGCACAGATACGCAGTATTTT